The 30 T cell receptor beta chains listed next were all sequenced from one sample in a study of blood T cell repertoires in COVID-19. Profiled with immunoSEQ multiplex PCR; TCRdb holds only in-frame clones, not every one. This sample has about 160,000 clones, with approximately 92% found just once. The sequenced sample was peripheral blood. These receptors were obtained from a young man with COVID-19, enrolled during active disease.

The rearrangement links TRBV30 to TRBJ1-2; D may be TRBD1 (6 bases). The CDR3 is 13 residues long. The V end was cut by 3 bases, the J end by 6 bases, with 14 bases between. Germline CDR1 reads GTSNPN; CDR2 reads SVGIG (reference sequence). The CDR3 reads CAWSPTGLHGYTF. CDR3 in DNA: TGTGCCTGGAGCCCTACAGGGTTACATGGCTACACCTTC.

A word on this clone: Other DNA sequences in this sample translate to the same CDR3. V is TRBV9 and J is TRBJ2-7; D may be TRBD2 (5 bases). The CDR3 loop spans 14 amino acids. Trimming removed 0 bases at V and 2 bases at J, with 9 bases between. Germline V CDR1 and CDR2: SGDLS, YYNGEE. DNA of the CDR3: TGTGCCAGCAGCGTAGGAGGGAGTCCCTACGAGCAGTACTTC. This gives the protein CASSVGGSPYEQYF.

The V and J genes are TRBV13 and TRBJ2-1; D not resolved. Germline assignment: CDR1 PRHDT and CDR2 FYEKMQ (reference sequence). The V gene lost 2 bases and the J gene lost 5 bases, with 7 bases spanning the gap. The length of the CDR3 is 13 residues. The CDR3 protein is CASSLNYNNEQFF. In nucleotides, the CDR3 is TGTGCCAGCAGCTTAAACTACAACAATGAGCAGTTCTTC.

V and J are TRBV6-5 and TRBJ2-7; D uncertain. CDR3 length equals 13 residues. Looked up from germline, CDR1 is MNHEY and CDR2 is SVGAGI. The ends were cut back, 5 bases at V and 3 bases at J, with 11 bases in the middle. CDR3 bases: TGTGCCAGCAGTCGAACCTATCACTACGAGCAGTACTTC. Translating it yields CASSRTYHYEQYF.

This chain uses TRBV9 with TRBJ2-3; D is unclear. The germline V gene encodes CDR1 SGDLS and CDR2 YYNGEE. The CDR3 contains 9 residues. CDR3 amino acids: CAATDTQYF. The CDR3 bases are TGTGCAGCCACAGATACGCAGTATTTT.

The genes are TRBV14 and TRBJ2-1; 8 bases are a match to TRBD2. In germline, CDR1 is SGHDN, CDR2 FVKESK. The CDR3 loop spans 14 amino acids. V dropped 0 bases and J dropped 5; count of bases not matched to a gene: 0. The CDR3 DNA reads TGTGCCAGCAGCCAAGATAGCGGGAACAATGAGCAGTTCTTC. Its translation is CASSQDSGNNEQFF.

V gene TRBV30 combines with J gene TRBJ1-1; 7 positions agree with TRBD1. The CDR3 spans 11 residues. In germline, CDR1 is GTSNPN, CDR2 SVGIG (reference sequence). V lost 5 bases to trimming and J lost 8 bases; unmatched junction nucleotides: 5. CDR3 protein: CAWETGSEAFF. The CDR3 nucleotides read TGTGCCTGGGAGACAGGGTCGGAAGCTTTCTTT.

The table lists this clone with a few counts. The gene calls are TRBV4-3 and TRBJ1-2, with D tentatively TRBD1 (5 bases). The V and J ends lost 0 bases and 4 bases respectively, with 9 bases between them. The CDR3 covers 14 residues. Germline-derived CDR1 and CDR2 are LGHNA and YSLEER. The CDR3 protein is CASSQDWTTYGYTF. CDR3 in DNA: TGCGCCAGCAGCCAAGATTGGACAACCTATGGCTACACCTTC.

The chain carries TRBV7-9 and TRBJ1-5; D may be TRBD1 (5 bases). The V gene's germline CDR1 is SEHNR and CDR2 FQNEAQ (reference sequence). The CDR3 runs to 12 residues. Trimming took 5 bases from V and 6 from J, leaving 8 bases between them. The CDR3 region is CASSRGVQPQHF. The CDR3 DNA is TGTGCCAGCAGCCGGGGGGTTCAGCCCCAGCATTTT.

V usage is TRBV7-9 and J usage is TRBJ2-5; the D gene is possibly TRBD1 (5 bases). The CDR3 length is 15 residues. Germline V gives CDR1 SEHNR, CDR2 FQNEAQ (reference sequence). Trimming pared 4 bases from V and 1 base from J, leaving 13 bases between. CDR3 region: CASSSLDKPQETQYF. DNA of the CDR3: TGTGCCAGCAGCTCTCTGGACAAGCCCCAAGAGACCCAGTACTTC.

The J gene is TRBJ1-5, the V gene TRBV10-1; D perhaps matches TRBD1 (6 bases). V was trimmed by 8 bases and J by 2 bases, leaving 13 bases between them. The CDR3 loop spans 14 amino acids. Germline loops: CDR1 WNHNN, CDR2 SYGVQD (reference sequence). The CDR3 spells CASGTGFGNQPQHF. The CDR3 coding sequence is TGCGCCAGCGGCACAGGGTTTGGCAATCAGCCCCAGCATTTT.

The V and J genes are TRBV6-2 or TRBV6-3 and TRBJ2-7; 10 bases are shared with TRBD1. Germline CDR1 reads MNHEY; CDR2 reads SVGEGT. CDR3 length equals 15 residues. The ends lost 4 bases at V and 3 bases at J; junction bases unmatched: 6. This CDR3 reads CASSSRDRGGYEQYF. The CDR3 coding sequence is TGTGCCAGCAGTTCCCGGGACAGGGGCGGCTACGAGCAGTACTTC.

The J gene is TRBJ1-6, the V gene TRBV27; no reliable D call. The V end lost 2 bases, the J end lost 8 bases, and 16 bases lay between the germline ends. This CDR3 has 16 residues. In germline, CDR1 is MNHEY, CDR2 SMNVEV (reference sequence). CDR3 region: CASSLLEPNRYSPLHF. The DNA of the CDR3 is TGTGCCAGCAGTTTACTGGAGCCCAACCGTTATTCACCCCTCCACTTT.

The count of this clone is one. The CDR3 region has the DNA TGTGCCAGTAGTATACCGGTGACAGGGGGCAATCAGCCCCAGCATTTT. Translating gives CASSIPVTGGNQPQHF. V gene TRBV19 combines with J gene TRBJ1-5; TRBD1 matches at 8 bases. Germline trimming cut 2 bases from V and 2 bases from J; bases unmatched to any gene: 5. Germline CDR1 and CDR2: LNHDA and SQIVND (reference sequence). The CDR3 totals 16 residues.

This clone appeared once. The chain carries TRBV7-9 and TRBJ1-5, with 8 bases that match TRBD1. The V gene's germline CDR1 is SEHNR and CDR2 FQNEAQ (reference sequence). This CDR3 comprises 14 residues. Trimming at V came to 4 bases and at J to 7 bases, leaving 6 bases not matched to a gene. CDR3 protein: CASSSTGAGQPQHF. CDR3 DNA sequence: TGTGCCAGCAGCTCGACAGGGGCAGGACAGCCCCAGCATTTT. The whole variable domain, remainder taken from reference TRBV7-9 and TRBJ1-5, is DTGVSQNPRHKITKRGQNVTFRCDPISEHNRLYWYRQTLGQGPEFLTYFQNEAQLEKSRLLSDRFSAERPKGSFSTLEIQRTEQGDSAMYLCASSSTGAGQPQHFGDGTRLSIL.

This clone was seen once. The V and J genes are TRBV4-3 and TRBJ1-6; 10 bases fit TRBD1. The CDR3 is 15 amino acids. V gave up 3 bases and J gave up 7 bases; unmatched junction bases: 3. Germline CDR1 is LGHNA and CDR2 is YSLEER. The CDR3 is CASSQGQGPNSPLHF. The CDR3 DNA sequence: TGCGCCAGCAGCCAGGGACAGGGGCCCAATTCACCCCTCCACTTT.

The V call is TRBV11-2, the J call TRBJ2-1; possibly TRBD1 for D (5 bases). Germline CDR1 and CDR2: SGHAT and FQNNGV. The CDR3 totals 19 residues. V gave up 5 bases and J gave up 0 bases, with 23 bases separating them. This CDR3 reads CASSPPNIPGDSSYNEQFF. The CDR3 nucleotides are TGTGCCAGCAGCCCGCCCAACATACCAGGCGACAGCTCCTACAATGAGCAGTTCTTC.

This chain joins TRBV19 and TRBJ2-6, with TRBD2 matching 9 bases. The germline V gene encodes CDR1 LNHDA and CDR2 SQIVND (reference sequence). J lost 0 bases, V lost 1 base, and 13 bases had no gene match. This CDR3 is built from 21 residues. CDR3 nucleotides: TGTGCCAGTAGTATAGTCGGGGTAGCGGGAGAGGACAGCTCTGGGGCCAACGTCCTGACTTTC. Translating gives CASSIVGVAGEDSSGANVLTF.

In this sample, this clone turned up once. The gene calls are TRBV10-3 and TRBJ2-2; D ambiguous. Between the trimmed V and J ends, which lost 3 bases and 3 bases, there was a span of 14 bases. Germline V gene data show CDR1 as ENHRY and CDR2 as SYGVKD. This CDR3 region has 16 residues. CDR3 region: CAISETRVDDTGELFF. The CDR3 DNA reads as TGTGCCATCAGTGAAACACGGGTTGACGACACCGGGGAGCTGTTTTTT.

The V gene is TRBV29-1, the J gene TRBJ2-5; a weak D match, TRBD1 (6 bases). V shed 7 bases and J shed 5 bases, with 17 bases lying between them. This CDR3 contains 13 residues. CDR1 and CDR2 (germline): SQVTM, ANQGSEA. CDR3 sequence: CSAIQGRVETQYF. The CDR3 nucleotides read TGCAGCGCAATCCAGGGGCGGGTCGAGACCCAGTACTTC.

CDR3 DNA sequence: TGTGCCAGCTCACCGGACAGGGGGCCCCTATCGCTCGGCTATGGCTACACCTTC. It yields the protein CASSPDRGPLSLGYGYTF. The V call is TRBV18, the J call TRBJ1-2, with TRBD1 matching 11 bases. The germline gives CDR1 KGHSH, CDR2 LQKENI. V trimming: 3 bases; J trimming: 4 bases; junction bases outside the gene matches: 13. The CDR3 extends over 18 amino acids.

Regarding this clone: Germline is not matched at one junction end, which may reflect a read error. CDR3 region: CSASGQGIPSF. DNA for the CDR3: TGCAGTGCTTCCGGACAGGGAATTCCCTCGTTC. This chain joins TRBV20-1 and TRBJ1-2, with 8 bases lining up with TRBD1. Germline V gene lookup returns CDR1 DFQATT and CDR2 SNEGSKA (reference sequence). The CDR3 is made up of 11 amino acids.

V is TRBV4-3 and J is TRBJ2-7, with TRBD2 matching over 7 bases. With V trimmed by 4 bases and J by 7 bases, 19 bases remained unmatched. This CDR3 is 17 amino acids long. From germline, CDR1 is LGHNA and CDR2 YSLEER. CDR3 DNA sequence: TGCGCCAGCAGCCGATTCGGGGACGGGGGGACTCGGACTGAGCAGTACTTC. This sequence encodes CASSRFGDGGTRTEQYF.

V is TRBV5-4 and J is TRBJ2-7, with D possibly being TRBD1 (5 bases). V was pared by 0 bases and J by 9 bases, with 13 bases between. Germline CDR1 reads SGHNT; CDR2 reads YYREEE (reference sequence). The CDR3 is 13 amino acids. This CDR3 reads CASSLGTAQGQYF. The CDR3 DNA follows: TGTGCCAGCAGCTTGGGGACCGCCCAGGGGCAGTACTTC.

This clone was counted once. Here the CDR3 reads CATSGQMNTEAFF. CDR3 nucleotide sequence: TGCGCCACCTCGGGACAAATGAACACTGAAGCTTTCTTT. The rearrangement uses TRBV10-2 and TRBJ1-1; possibly TRBD1 for D (6 bases). The CDR3 is 13 residues long. The V end was cut by 10 bases, the J end by 0 bases, with 12 bases between. From germline, CDR1 is WSHSY and CDR2 SAAADI.

The gene calls are TRBV23-1 and TRBJ1-4; TRBD1 is a possible D gene (6 bases). TRBV23-1 is known as an ORF, though its function is uncertain. Trimming cost V 4 bases and J 1 base, with 25 bases left between them. The CDR3 loop spans 20 amino acids. CDR3 nucleotides: TGCGCCAGCAGTCCTCCCGTCAGGGGTTTACTTCGTAGAACTAATGAAAAACTGTTTTTT. It encodes CASSPPVRGLLRRTNEKLFF.

The rearrangement uses TRBV9 and TRBJ2-3; possibly TRBD2 for D (5 bases). V lost 0 bases and J 6 bases, leaving 11 bases between the germline ends. Germline V lookup: CDR1 SGDLS, CDR2 YYNGEE. The CDR3 totals 14 residues. The DNA for the CDR3 is TGTGCCAGCAGCGTAGCCCTTCGAGGGGATACGCAGTATTTT. This sequence encodes CASSVALRGDTQYF.

This clone was counted once. This chain joins TRBV27 and TRBJ1-6; 8 nucleotides line up with TRBD1. The CDR3 length is 15 residues. Germline CDR1 and CDR2: MNHEY and SMNVEV (reference sequence). V trimming: 0 bases; J trimming: 10 bases; junction bases outside the gene matches: 5. The CDR3 nucleotides read TGTGCCAGCAGTTTATCGACAGGGGTCGGGTCACCCCTCCACTTT. Protein: CASSLSTGVGSPLHF.

V usage is TRBV10-3 and J usage is TRBJ2-4; D unresolved. V lost 2 bases, J lost 0 bases, and 8 bases lay in between. CDR1 and CDR2 (germline): ENHRY, SYGVKD. CDR3 length: 15 residues. This chain's CDR3 is CAISEARTAKNIQYF. The CDR3 DNA reads as TGTGCCATCAGTGAGGCCAGAACAGCCAAAAACATTCAGTACTTC.

The CDR3 is CASSYNREYSYEQYF. CDR3 DNA: TGTGCCAGCAGTTACAACAGGGAGTACTCCTACGAGCAGTACTTC. The chain uses TRBV6-5 and TRBJ2-7, with D tentatively TRBD1 (6 bases). This CDR3 region has 15 residues. Trimming took off 2 bases at V and 0 bases at J, with 11 bases between the two ends. The germline gives CDR1 MNHEY, CDR2 SVGAGI.